The sequence of this TCR beta chain was determined in a study of shared T cell receptors in the human thymus. V was clipped by 5 bases and J by 6 bases; unmatched bases: 13. CDR1 is MDHEN, CDR2 SYDVKM, per germline. This CDR3 comprises 17 residues. This clone was counted a few times. The table came from immunoSEQ multiplex PCR; TCRdb's copy has only in-frame clones and leaves some out. In the table there are about 710,000 clones, about 90% of which are singletons. The sample also formed part of further work on human thymus T cells. As that study records: Thymic repertoires from unrelated individuals overlapped highly, related research reported.

Sequenced: thymocytes. The clonotype comes from a boy in the first two years of life with a congenital heart defect. The chain carries TRBV28 and TRBJ2-2; 9 bases align to TRBD2. This chain's CDR3 is CASSPPGAGGPPGELFF. CDR3 nucleotides: TGTGCCAGCAGTCCCCCGGGAGCGGGGGGCCCTCCCGGGGAGCTGTTTTTT.